This T cell receptor (beta chain) is drawn from a study of blood T cells in healthy people across ages. This clonotype was observed many times. The CDR3 is 13 residues long. Trimming shortened V by 5 bases and J by 3 bases, and 10 bases separated the two germline ends. For the second PCR, which ran for about 7 to 11 cycles, a sample-barcoded 5' primer and a J-beta primer mix were used. From the 5' RACE reads, TCRdb called clonotypes with MiXCR, one entry per CDR3 protein. The table shows about 1,500,000 distinct CDR3 sequences, with 28% occurring only once. This chain joins TRBV12-3 or TRBV12-4 and TRBJ1-2, with D perhaps TRBD1 (5 bases). Sequencing was performed on blood. This clonotype was obtained from a woman in her 30s in good health. In nucleotides, the CDR3 is TGTGCCAGCAGTCTCCGGGACGACTATGGCTACACCTTC. Translated: CASSLRDDYGYTF.